What follows describes a single T cell receptor beta chain. This clonotype has only a few counts. Its antigen is currently not known. No base quality values were provided; no much bigger clone lies one nucleotide off. The data originate from a study of T cells after yellow fever vaccination (dated by TCRdb to between 2018 and 2021). Regarding the complete study: The SMART-Seq v4 Ultra Low Input RNA kit was used to prepare libraries from fractions with low cell numbers. Bulk TCR alpha and beta repertoires were sequenced longitudinally to track T-cell clones before and after primary and booster YFV17D yellow fever vaccination. Two healthy male donors, one aged 18 to 30 and one aged 30 to 40 years, were included in the cohort. Bulk PBMC replicates and cell subsets were isolated from blood drawn at multiple timepoints before and after both primary and secondary immunization.

TCRdb lists the instrument as Illumina NovaSeq 6000. TCR cDNA was synthesized by 5'RACE template switching, which introduced a universal primer site and unique molecular identifiers. cDNA synthesis was primed from both the TCR alpha and TCR beta constant segments. Library amplification involved two PCR steps, and the second step added sample barcodes and sequencing adapters. Sequencing of libraries was performed on Illumina HiSeq 2500 (2x100 bp) or NovaSeq (2x150 bp). The study's own analysis went as follows. MIGEC was used to demultiplex reads and collapse the reads into UMI consensus sequences, and MiXCR was used for V(D)J alignment. Using edgeR on replicate PBMC samples, clonotypes were called vaccine-responding if FDR was below 0.01 and the log2 fold change was above 5 up to day 15. CD4 or CD8 identity was assigned to each bulk clonotype according to whether the clonotype was present at higher abundance in the sequenced CD4 repertoire or the sequenced CD8 repertoire. Through fastp at Q25 and MiXCR, TCRdb rebuilt clones from the public reads, retaining in-frame beta chains. One record per CDR3 amino acid sequence lists the most common genes and DNA. The authors' filters were not applied to this entry. Counted in this sample were 300,000 or so distinct CDR3 sequences; less than 9.5% of them appeared once. The biggest ten clones account for around 3.1% of the sample.

Overall study results and their limits: Computational filtering was needed because FACS-sorted repertoires could contain abundant contaminating clonotypes from the bulk population. Because the study included only a couple of donors, the extent to which the findings can be generalized is limited. A small fraction of clonotypes showed up in both the CD4 and CD8 compartments, probably as a result of convergent recombination. The secondary T-cell response was weaker than the primary response but faster, peaking on day 5 instead of day 15. After the booster, most clones that had expanded after primary vaccination were detected again (around 97% of CD4 and around 88% of CD8), suggesting broad maintenance of memory.

Its CDR3 holds 16 amino acids, cysteine through phenylalanine. The DNA shown is the 48-base CDR3, in frame from base 1. The junction carries 12 bases between V and J, which are trimmed by 1 base and 2 bases respectively. CDR1 and CDR2, per the germline V gene, are SGHTA and FQGNSA. The treatment or condition label on this specimen signifies: live attenuated yellow fever vaccine strain. PBMCs were isolated from peripheral blood using a standard Ficoll-Paque protocol. Dynabeads CD4 and CD8 positive selection kits were used to isolate CD4 and CD8 T-cell fractions. TriZol was used to extract RNA from bulk PBMCs, from CD4 and CD8 fractions, and from dextramer-positive and dextramer-negative fractions.

The sequencing used CD4+ T cells sorted from PBMCs, collected 5 days after the yellow fever booster vaccination. The chain was built from TRBV7-2 and TRBJ1-5; no confident D gene assignment can be made. This TCR was sampled from a man younger than 35 who received the YFV17D yellow fever vaccine. In nucleotides, the sequence is TGTGCCAGCAGCTTAGGAGCCGGGGTTGGCAATCAGCCCCAGCATTTT. It specifies CASSLGAGVGNQPQHF.